This is a list of T cell receptor beta chains from one sample in a study of regulatory T cells in long-lasting Graves disease. TCRdb fed the multiplex PCR reads into MiXCR, producing one record per CDR3 protein. The table includes fewer than 450,000 distinct CDR3 sequences, 20% detected once. The sequences come from peripheral blood mononuclear cells (PBMCs), collected when the disease was refractory, from a patient treated with antithyroid drugs. The source of these receptors is a female donor with Graves disease. Each CDR3 is given with its conserved first and last residue. A D gene is named only where the DNA matches it firmly. A clone size is listed for some rows: how often the clone was seen (once, few, many), or a class if it is expanded.

d_gene | j_gene | v_gene | abundance | CDR3aa | CDR3nt
TRBD1 | TRBJ2-2 | TRBV20-1 | - | CSARGQVPGELFF | TGCAGTGCTAGGGGACAGGTCCCCGGGGAGCTGTTTTTT
TRBD2 | TRBJ2-5 | TRBV5-1 | many | CASSETLAGAGETQYF | TGCGCCAGCAGCGAAACCCTAGCGGGAGCAGGCGAGACCCAGTACTTC
TRBD2 | TRBJ2-1 | TRBV11-2 | - | CASSREREALHEQFF | TGTGCCAGCAGCAGAGAGCGGGAGGCCCTCCATGAGCAGTTCTTC
- | TRBJ2-2 | TRBV9 | - | CASSVGHTSPGELFF | TGTGCCAGCAGCGTGGGCCACACCTCCCCCGGGGAGCTGTTTTTT
- | TRBJ1-5 | TRBV2 | many | CASRKQASNQPQHF | TGTGCCAGCAGGAAACAGGCAAGCAATCAGCCCCAGCATTTT
TRBD2 | TRBJ2-5 | TRBV24-1 | - | CATSDLTTSGLETQYF | TGTGCCACCAGTGATTTGACCACTAGCGGGTTGGAGACCCAGTACTTC
TRBD2 | TRBJ2-1 | TRBV2 | - | CASTGLAADNEQFF | TGTGCCAGCACCGGACTAGCCGCCGACAATGAGCAGTTCTTC
- | TRBJ2-3 | TRBV7-2 | - | CASSLGEGLGDTQYF | TGTGCCAGCAGCTTAGGAGAGGGCCTTGGAGATACGCAGTATTTT
- | TRBJ2-7 | TRBV12-3/TRBV12-4 | - | CASSWGFGSGGREQYF | TGTGCCAGCAGTTGGGGGTTTGGGTCAGGGGGGAGGGAGCAGTACTTC
- | TRBJ2-5 | TRBV27 | few | CASSFQQGRRYF | TGTGCCAGCAGTTTCCAACAGGGGAGGCGCTACTTC
TRBD1 | TRBJ2-2 | TRBV4-1 | - | CASSQVTGGVAGELFF | TGCGCCAGCAGCCAAGTGACAGGGGGCGTCGCCGGGGAGCTGTTTTTT
TRBD1 | TRBJ2-5 | TRBV12-3/TRBV12-4 | - | CASIAGDRGLETQYF | TGTGCCAGCATTGCGGGGGACAGGGGATTAGAGACCCAGTACTTC
TRBD2 | TRBJ2-7 | TRBV12-3/TRBV12-4 | many | CASSATSGRIYEQYF | TGTGCCAGCAGCGCGACTAGCGGGAGAATCTACGAGCAGTACTTC
TRBD1 | TRBJ1-1 | TRBV29-1 | many | CSVEGQGTGPISTEAFF | TGCAGCGTTGAAGGTCAGGGGACAGGACCAATTAGCACTGAAGCTTTCTTT
- | TRBJ2-4 | TRBV13 | - | CASSQTVGLAKNIQYF | TGTGCCAGCAGCCAAACCGTTGGCCTAGCCAAAAACATTCAGTACTTC
- | TRBJ2-2 | TRBV5-1 | many | CASSRRDKTNTGELFF | TGCGCCAGCAGCCGGCGGGACAAAACGAACACCGGGGAGCTGTTTTTT
- | TRBJ2-5 | TRBV20-1 | - | CSARNWQGSETQYF | TGCAGTGCTAGGAACTGGCAGGGGAGTGAGACCCAGTACTTC
- | TRBJ1-2 | TRBV7-2 | few | CASSSRPRRNYGYTF | TGTGCCAGCAGCTCCAGGCCCCGCCGGAACTATGGCTACACCTTC
TRBD1 | TRBJ2-1 | TRBV24-1 | - | CATSESGTGSNEQFF | TGTGCCACCAGTGAGTCCGGGACAGGGTCAAATGAGCAGTTCTTC
- | TRBJ2-7 | TRBV3-1 | - | CASSRAHGMGGQYF | TGTGCCAGCAGCCGGGCTCACGGGATGGGAGGGCAGTACTTC
- | TRBJ1-2 | TRBV7-9 | - | CASSPTLGQTGHTF | TGTGCCAGCAGCCCCACACTAGGGCAGACAGGCCACACCTTC
TRBD2 | TRBJ2-2 | TRBV28 | many | CASLAGVTGELFF | TGTGCCAGTTTGGCGGGAGTTACCGGGGAGCTGTTTTTT
TRBD2 | TRBJ2-5 | TRBV20-1 | few | CSARDMLAGAGETQYF | TGCAGTGCTAGAGATATGCTAGCGGGAGCAGGGGAGACCCAGTACTTC
- | TRBJ2-2 | TRBV7-9 | - | CASSFIQVEDTGELFF | TGTGCCAGCAGCTTTATACAGGTCGAGGACACCGGGGAGCTGTTTTTT
- | TRBJ2-7 | TRBV27 | many | CASSMTGSYEQYF | TGTGCCAGCAGCATGACAGGCTCCTACGAGCAGTACTTC
- | TRBJ2-5 | TRBV6-1 | - | CASSARGSTETQYF | TGTGCCAGCAGCGCGAGAGGGAGTACAGAGACCCAGTACTTC
- | TRBJ1-6 | TRBV28 | many | CASSFRGPGSPLHF | TGTGCCAGCAGTTTCAGAGGGCCGGGTTCACCCCTCCACTTT
TRBD2 | TRBJ2-1 | TRBV6-1 | few | CASRRTSGIYEQFF | TGTGCCAGCAGGCGGACTAGCGGCATATATGAGCAGTTCTTC
- | TRBJ1-2 | TRBV20-1 | many | CSARQEVYGYTF | TGCAGTGCTAGACAGGAGGTCTATGGCTACACCTTC
- | TRBJ2-2 | TRBV24-1 | few | CATSDSTSRGTGELFF | TGTGCCACCAGTGATTCGACCTCCCGGGGCACCGGGGAGCTGTTTTTT
- | TRBJ1-6 | TRBV12-3/TRBV12-4 | many | CASSLGGPSPLHF | TGTGCCAGCAGTTTGGGAGGTCCTTCACCCCTCCACTTT
- | TRBJ1-2 | TRBV12-3/TRBV12-4 | once | CASSDSIGGYGYTF | TGTGCCAGCAGTGACTCGATAGGTGGCTATGGCTACACCTTC
TRBD2 | TRBJ2-7 | TRBV12-3/TRBV12-4 | many | CASSLEASGIGTYEQYF | TGTGCCAGCAGTTTAGAGGCTAGCGGGATCGGCACCTACGAGCAGTACTTC
- | TRBJ2-2 | TRBV5-1 | - | CASRAANTGELFF | TGCGCCAGCAGGGCAGCCAACACCGGGGAGCTGTTTTTT
TRBD2 | TRBJ2-7 | TRBV20-1 | many | CSASPGLGMNEQYF | TGCAGTGCGAGCCCGGGACTAGGTATGAACGAGCAGTACTTC
- | TRBJ2-4 | TRBV29-1 | many | CSVEEPFQAKNIQYF | TGCAGCGTTGAGGAACCGTTTCAAGCCAAAAACATTCAGTACTTC
- | TRBJ1-2 | TRBV7-2 | many | CASSLGRGRNYGYTF | TGTGCCAGCAGCTTAGGCAGGGGAAGGAACTATGGCTACACCTTC
TRBD2 | TRBJ2-7 | TRBV25-1 | few | CASSEYGGGPYEQYF | TGTGCCAGCAGTGAATACGGGGGAGGGCCCTACGAGCAGTACTTC
- | TRBJ2-7 | TRBV6-5 | - | CASSYSMGEQYF | TGTGCCAGCAGTTACTCGATGGGGGAGCAGTACTTC